This T cell receptor (beta chain) was retrieved from a study of T cell responses to AZD1222 COVID-19 vaccine. Study information: The analysis combined second doses at about 4 or about 12 weeks.

With regard to this clone: What it binds is unknown.

CDR1 is SGHTA, CDR2 FQGNSA, per germline. Between the trimmed V and J ends, which lost 0 bases and 1 base, there was a span of 8 bases. This CDR3 has 15 residues. Produced via immunoSEQ multiplex PCR; TCRdb's table is partial and in-frame only. The sample shows some 71,000 clones, 84% of them seen only once. Study-wide results and caveats: Seropositive status at baseline applied to only five to seven AZD1222 recipients. Reportedly, nearly half the spike-specific TCRs target unmutated variant regions.

Sequencing was performed on peripheral blood, taken on day 0 of AZD1222 vaccination. The rearrangement uses TRBV7-2 and TRBJ2-3; D is ambiguous. The TCR comes from an adult in good health. The chain's CDR3 is CASSLALSRTDTQYF. In DNA form, the CDR3 reads TGTGCCAGCAGCTTAGCGCTTTCCCGCACAGATACGCAGTATTTT.